This T cell receptor beta chain was obtained from a study of OX40 agonist ivuxolimab in advanced cancers. Study context: Dosing consisted of intravenous ivuxolimab at 0.01 to 10 mg/kg every 2 weeks. The mean age was approximately 60 years, ranging from 23 to 79, with less than 90% of participants male.

This clone was found once. Clones were read by immunoSEQ multiplex PCR, and TCRdb kept only the in-frame ones, dropping some. The top ten hold about 25% of the sample, which has tens of thousands of clones, approximately 82% seen once. Germline lookup yields CDR1 GTSNPN and CDR2 SVGIG (reference sequence). The CDR3 is made up of 14 amino acids. Trimming cost V 2 bases and J 5 bases; bases outside gene matches: 7. Cycle 7 day 1, cycle 4 day 1, and baseline were the timepoints at which blood was sampled. The source material was CD4+ or CD8+ T cells sorted from blood, sampled in a trial of the OX40 agonist ivuxolimab. The sequence derives from an adult with an advanced solid tumor such as melanoma, head and neck, liver or kidney cancer. The chain is built from TRBV30 and TRBJ2-7, with TRBD1 matching over 9 bases. Here the CDR3 DNA reads TGTGCCTGGAGTACGGGACAGGGAAGCCACGAGCAGTACTTC. Amino acid sequence: CAWSTGQGSHEQYF. Supplemented by reference TRBV30 and TRBJ2-7, the full variable domain reads SQTIHQWPATLVQPVGSPLSLECTVEGTSNPNLYWYRQAAGRGLQLLFYSVGIGQISSEVPQNLSASRPQDRQFILSSKKLLLSDSGFYLCAWSTGQGSHEQYFGPGTRLTVT.